This entry features one T cell receptor (beta chain) sequence. There is no known antigen for this receptor. Within one base of it there is no much larger clone, and no base qualities were kept. This record belongs to a study of Graves' ophthalmopathy and Graves' hyperthyroidism listed by TCRdb under 2018. At the level of the whole study: Peripheral blood was collected before any treatment was given, at the time of initial diagnosis. To explore V-J signatures that separate ophthalmopathy from hyperthyroidism, a discovery set of more than 95 patients was enrolled, consisting of about 45 with ophthalmopathy and 55 to 65 with stable hyperthyroidism. To tell Graves' ophthalmopathy apart from Graves' hyperthyroidism, and to predict which patients would progress to ophthalmopathy, the study relied on TCR beta repertoire signatures. For independent validation, a separate cohort was made up of approximately 19 hyperthyroidism patients plus 17 patients who later progressed from hyperthyroidism to ophthalmopathy. T-cell repertoires of thyroid tissue and blood were compared in five or six hyperthyroidism patients. Following sampling, methimazole starting at 30 mg daily was administered to hyperthyroidism patients, and high-dose intravenous methylprednisolone was administered to ophthalmopathy patients. In total, 135 blood samples were TCR-sequenced: fewer than 50 ophthalmopathy, some 75 hyperthyroidism and some 17 hyperthyroidism-to-ophthalmopathy patients. Results the study describes overall, beyond this receptor: In validation, the model predicted ophthalmopathy progression with more than 55% sensitivity and roughly 72% specificity; more than ten predicted patients were CT-confirmed with GO in a median of around 6 months. Sample size was not statistically predetermined, and group allocation was not concealed from the investigators. Ophthalmopathy was separated from stable hyperthyroidism by the 13-signature model with 85% to 90% sensitivity and around 81% specificity in cross-validation and with 80%/75% in the test set. Most of the expanded thyroid clonotypes with a frequency above 0.001 were also detected in blood, and it was suggested that the thyroid immune response may be reflected by blood repertoires.

For repertoire sequencing, the TCR beta CDR3 regions were amplified from RNA transcripts. The first round of RT-PCR was done with HTBI primers and the Qiagen OneStep RT-PCR kit, and was followed by a second round of multiplex PCR, then size selection and purification. Sequencing of the libraries was carried out on an Illumina HiSeq2000 in paired-end mode with 100 bp reads. Per the original workflow: SOAPnuke was used to process the reads, throwing out any read that had adapters, had uncalled bases, had a mean Phred below 15, or lacked an exact constant-primer or identifier match. High-quality paired reads were merged with COPE v1.2.5. Each unique nucleotide sequence was treated as a clonotype, and MiTCR v1.1 was used to align the clonotypes to the IMGT TRB V, D and J references. Analysis was restricted to V-J combinations with a frequency above 0.0001, which covered 98% to 99.2% of repertoires. A TCR clonal expansion and chaos score per V-J combination was defined as the ratio of F50 clonal expansion to chaos observed in the TCRdist matrix. Welch's t-statistics and random forest were used to narrow the features down to around 13 V-J combinations, which were then fed into a naive Bayes classifier. The Morisita-Horn index was used to measure how similar the thyroid and blood repertoires were. TCRdb itself trimmed the public reads at Q25 with fastp, ran MiXCR and retained productive beta chains. Each CDR3 protein appears once, grouped with its most common genes and DNA. For this entry, the V and J calls and clone size follow TCRdb and not the study's own pipeline. A total of 240,000 or so distinct CDR3 sequences appear in this sample, around 50% of them only once. The ten largest clonotypes hold 40% to 55% of the sample.

V is shortened by 6 bases, J by 0 bases, and the region joining them spans 15 bases. The cysteine opens and the phenylalanine closes a CDR3 of 15 amino acids. The entry retains the CDR3 DNA only, 45 bases that are in frame from base 1. The germline V gene (reference sequence) provides CDR1 LNHDA and CDR2 SQIVND. Patients with ophthalmopathy had moderately to severely active disease, with a Clinical Activity Score of 3 or more, a NOSPECS grade of 4 or more, and a disease duration of less than 3 months. Patients with other autoimmune diseases, uncontrolled infections, pregnancy or lactation were excluded. Clinical symptoms, serum thyroxine, TRAb, thyroid ultrasound and orbital computed tomography were used for diagnosis. PBMCs were isolated from 8 to 10 ml of fresh peripheral blood by Ficoll-Paque density gradient centrifugation. Trizol reagent was used to extract the total RNA, and its quality was then checked on an Agilent 2100 Bioanalyzer.

This chain is built from TRBV19 and TRBJ2-7; the D element could tentatively be TRBD1 or TRBD2, as 5 bases agree for each. Sequencing was performed on peripheral blood. The TCR comes from an adult man with Graves' ophthalmopathy. The CDR3 region has the sequence CASSPGRYPSYEQYF. The nucleotides read TGTGCCAGTAGCCCGGGACGGTACCCCTCCTACGAGCAGTACTTC.